Listed below are T cell receptor beta chains from one sample, sequenced in a study of shared clonotypes between healthy human individuals. Assay: immunoSEQ multiplex PCR; the TCRdb copy retains only in-frame clones and omits some. The profile shows roughly 1 million clones, approximately 76% of them singletons. Sequenced: memory CD4+ T cells sorted from blood. These receptor sequences come from a man between 18 and 29 years old in good health. CDR3s include the opening cysteine and the closing phenylalanine or tryptophan. Rows may omit the clone size; those that give it use once, few, many or a size class.

v_call	clone_size	j_call	cdr3_aa
TRBV20-1	once	NA	CSARTGAEQYF
TRBV14	few	TRBJ2-6	CASSPARGIGANVLTF
TRBV19	NA	TRBJ2-2	CASSPVTSGRGELFF
TRBV19	NA	TRBJ2-7	CASSSGFGWEQYF
TRBV9	many	TRBJ2-3	CASSRAHTDTQYF
TRBV6-5	NA	TRBJ2-7	CASSYGGTTSYEQYF
TRBV19	NA	TRBJ1-4	CASSVGSEKLFF
TRBV7-2	NA	TRBJ1-2	CASSFPGTPGYTF
TRBV7-3	NA	TRBJ2-3	CASSPTVVGIGADTQYF
TRBV12-5	NA	TRBJ2-7	CASGSGFEQYF
TRBV5-1	many	TRBJ2-3	CASSPWGRASTDTQYF
TRBV5-1	few	TRBJ1-2	CASSAPGTGHYKF
TRBV18	few	TRBJ1-1	CASSSRQGGENTEAFF
TRBV7-9	NA	TRBJ1-1	CASSLSAGNTEAFF
TRBV4-3	NA	TRBJ2-3	CASSQDFWEQGYPDTQYF
TRBV30	NA	TRBJ1-1	CAWTMLTGWNTEAFF
TRBV5-1	NA	TRBJ2-3	CASSLWGDLSTDTQYF
TRBV7-9	NA	TRBJ1-3	CASSPRGQGIGNTIYF
TRBV5-1	NA	TRBJ2-1	CASSLERAAYNEQFF
TRBV11-2	once	TRBJ2-1	CASSLAGGNTGYEQFF
TRBV4-3	few	TRBJ2-5	CASSQDRRGLGTQYF
TRBV27	NA	TRBJ2-7	CASSSLRTGGYYKQYF
TRBV6-1	NA	TRBJ1-3	CASSLDRDPGNTIYF
TRBV9	NA	TRBJ2-2	CASSVAVATNTGELFF
TRBV5-6	NA	TRBJ2-7	CASSPGFGSGVPYEQYF
TRBV4-1	NA	TRBJ2-5	CASSHGSGGETQYF
TRBV2	few	TRBJ1-6	CASSAAGFNNSPLHF
TRBV2	few	TRBJ1-1	CASRTQQGPTEAFF
TRBV5-1	NA	TRBJ2-5	CASSLHSGGSQETQYF
TRBV4-1	few	TRBJ1-6	CASSQEWSGTDNSPLHF
TRBV6-5	NA	TRBJ2-7	CASSFPPGEQYF
TRBV6-6	NA	TRBJ1-2	CASSTGTQSYGYTF
TRBV5-6	NA	TRBJ2-7	CASRRGVGTYEQYF
TRBV27	few	TRBJ1-5	CASRPGASQPQHF
TRBV10-3	NA	TRBJ2-7	CAISANPGPSSYEQYF
TRBV30	NA	TRBJ2-1	CAWSMGGASGNEQFF
TRBV5-4	NA	TRBJ1-2	CASSLDSGVPGYTF
TRBV11-2	NA	TRBJ2-7	CASSPTSGGAYEQYF
TRBV19	NA	TRBJ1-1	CASSIVRLTGPMNTEAFF
TRBV7-8	NA	TRBJ2-7	CASSLLSGGLPEQYF
TRBV25-1	NA	TRBJ1-2	CASSGFTGHGYTF
TRBV27	few	TRBJ2-2	CASSFTVFTGELFF
TRBV9	few	TRBJ2-7	CASSPLGSLYEQYF